Listed here is a single TCR beta chain. Its antigen remains unknown. Here immunoSEQ multiplex PCR was the method, and the copy in TCRdb shows in-frame clones only, minus some. The data contain 90,000 to 100,000 clones, roughly 90% of them singletons. Every patient relapsed after autologous stem cell transplantation, and brentuximab vedotin exposure varied. These data are taken from a study of PD-1 blockade in classical Hodgkin lymphoma. Study-wide results and limits: Significantly greater TCR diversity emerged by C4D1 in CD4+ cells but not CD8+ cells. Lower baseline TCR diversity marked trial partial responders and progressors.

Trimming cost V 6 bases and J 2 bases; bases outside gene matches: 3. The CDR3 extends over 12 amino acids. Germline V gene sequence: CDR1 GTSNPN, CDR2 SVGIG (reference sequence). The source is a human donor with classical Hodgkin lymphoma. The V gene is TRBV30, the J gene TRBJ1-2; 7 positions match TRBD1. The sample here was peripheral blood mononuclear cells (PBMCs), taken at baseline. The CDR3 nucleotides are TGTGCCTGCTCGACAGGGAACTATGGCTACACCTTC. It yields the protein CACSTGNYGYTF.